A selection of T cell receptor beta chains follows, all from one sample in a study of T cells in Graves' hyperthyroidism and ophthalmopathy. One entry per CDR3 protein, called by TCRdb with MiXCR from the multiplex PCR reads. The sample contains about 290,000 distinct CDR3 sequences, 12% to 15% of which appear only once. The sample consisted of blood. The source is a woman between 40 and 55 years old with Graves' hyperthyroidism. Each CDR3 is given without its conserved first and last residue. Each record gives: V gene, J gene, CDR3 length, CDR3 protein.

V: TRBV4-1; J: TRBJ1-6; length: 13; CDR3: ASSQDTGHNSPLH
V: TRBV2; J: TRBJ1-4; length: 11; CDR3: ASSDQGVEKLF
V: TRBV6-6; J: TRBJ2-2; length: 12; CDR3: ASSYGGETGELF
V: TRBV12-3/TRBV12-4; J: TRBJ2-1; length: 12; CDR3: ASRGTGYHNEQF
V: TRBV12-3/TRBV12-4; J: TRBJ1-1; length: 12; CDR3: ASTLGQGDTEAF
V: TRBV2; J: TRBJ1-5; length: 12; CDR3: ASSNRISNQPQH
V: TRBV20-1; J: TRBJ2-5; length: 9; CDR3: SASGRETQY
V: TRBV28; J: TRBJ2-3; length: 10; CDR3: ASSAGTDTQY
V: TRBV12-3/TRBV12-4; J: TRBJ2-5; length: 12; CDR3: ASSLAGTGETQY
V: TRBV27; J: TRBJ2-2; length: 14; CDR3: ASSPWDRGRPGELF
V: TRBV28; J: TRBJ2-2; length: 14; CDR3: ASSLDGAGDTGELF
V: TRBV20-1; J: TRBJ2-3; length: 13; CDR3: SAALQGWYTDTQY
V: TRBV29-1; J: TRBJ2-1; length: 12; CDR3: SVETFKSYNEQF
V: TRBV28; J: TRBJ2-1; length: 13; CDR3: ASSPRPGSYNEQF
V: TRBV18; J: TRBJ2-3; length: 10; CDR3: ASSPGEAPQY
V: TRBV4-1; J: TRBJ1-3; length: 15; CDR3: ASSQGRRILSGNTIY
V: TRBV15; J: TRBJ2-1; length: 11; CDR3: ATSTEAQNEQF
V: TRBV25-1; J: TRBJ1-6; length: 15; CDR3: ASRSEGTSSYNSPLH
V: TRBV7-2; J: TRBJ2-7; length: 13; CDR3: ASSFRLAVSYEQY
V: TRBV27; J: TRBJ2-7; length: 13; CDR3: ASSFSAGGSYEQY
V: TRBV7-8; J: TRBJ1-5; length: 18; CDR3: ASSSRGGRTGPVSNQPQH
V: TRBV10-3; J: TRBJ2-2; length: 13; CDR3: AISESSGGTGELF
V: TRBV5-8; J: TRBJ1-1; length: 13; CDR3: ASSFRQGRKTEAF
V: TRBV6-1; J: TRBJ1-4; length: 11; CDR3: ASSWRHRDQLF
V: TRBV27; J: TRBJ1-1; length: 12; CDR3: ASRTTGIKTEAF
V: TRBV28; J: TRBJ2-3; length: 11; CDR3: ASSPRMADTQY
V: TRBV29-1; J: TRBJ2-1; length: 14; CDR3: SVDLAALAVYNEQF
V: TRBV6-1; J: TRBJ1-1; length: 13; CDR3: ASSSRGAAGTEAF
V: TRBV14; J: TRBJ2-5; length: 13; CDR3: ASSAFLSSQETQY
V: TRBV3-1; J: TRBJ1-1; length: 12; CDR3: ASSFWGRGTEAF
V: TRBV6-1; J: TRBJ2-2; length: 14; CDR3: ASSLAGGPNTGELF
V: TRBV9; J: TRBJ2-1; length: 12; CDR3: ASSVVGTGNEQF